This T cell receptor beta chain came from a study of blood T cell repertoires in COVID-19. The CDR3 is made up of 13 amino acids. In germline, CDR1 is SGHDT, CDR2 YYEEEE. The V segment lost 3 bases and the J segment 11 bases; nucleotides outside the gene matches: 8. The data were produced by immunoSEQ multiplex PCR, yet TCRdb's version contains in-frame clones alone and is incomplete. The data contain just over 650,000 clones, around 90% of them singletons. The sample consisted of peripheral blood. The V gene is TRBV5-6, the J gene TRBJ1-2, with 9 bases matching TRBD1. The TCR sequence derives from a woman under 30 with acute or convalescent COVID-19. The CDR3 sequence: CASSYGQGRNYTF. The CDR3 DNA reads as TGTGCCAGCAGCTACGGACAGGGGCGAAATTACACCTTC. The full variable domain, completed using reference TRBV5-6 and TRBJ1-2, is DAGVTQSPTHLIKTRGQQVTLRCSPKSGHDTVSWYQQALGQGPQFIFQYYEEEERQRGNFPDRFSGHQFPNYSSELNVNALLLGDSALYLCASSYGQGRNYTFGSGTRLTVV.